This record looks at one T cell receptor beta chain sequence and its context. What it binds is not known. Recent vaccinations or acute infections were absent in the healthy HIV-negative adult donors. Splitting of each subset's genomic DNA was done evenly across several immunoSEQ plates. TCRdb keeps only in-frame clones here, not all; method: immunoSEQ multiplex PCR. The profile shows approximately 2,000,000 clones, roughly 90% of them singletons. The data derive from a study of shared clonotypes between healthy human individuals. Study results and caveats: Donor scarcity curtailed the genetic and exposure-history diversity represented herein. Compared with clonotypes that all four donors shared, non-shared clonotypes had lower generation probabilities.

V lost 2 bases and J lost 3, with 9 bases in between. The germline V gene encodes CDR1 SGHTA and CDR2 FQGNSA. The CDR3 loop spans 14 amino acids. V gene TRBV7-2 combines with J gene TRBJ2-3, with a tentative D call TRBD1 (6 bases). Sequenced material: naive CD4+ T cells from PBMCs. As for subset: CD45RA+ positively selected. This receptor was obtained from a man younger than 30 in good health. Some clones in this sample may be carry-over from other donors' samples. The CDR3 here is CASSLLGHTDTQYF. CDR3 coding DNA: TGTGCCAGCAGCTTATTGGGACATACAGATACGCAGTATTTT.